This T cell receptor beta chain stems from a study of cytotoxic CD8 clonotypes in ibrutinib-treated CLL. Study-level information: Across the patients, some ten were relapsed/refractory, some 14 treatment-naive and approximately 17 IGHV unmutated.

General study results and limits: At baseline, clonality was higher than in age-matched healthy donors and correlated with CD8+ counts.

A note on this clone: The antigen is unknown.

Generated by immunoSEQ multiplex PCR, the TCRdb table keeps only in-frame clones and is missing some. The sample has approximately 200,000 clones; around 70% are singletons. The sequences come from PBMCs, collected after 24 months of ibrutinib treatment. This clonotype was sampled from a human donor with chronic lymphocytic leukemia.

The CDR3 sequence is CASSLGGDNQPQHF. CDR3 bases: TGCGCCAGCAGCTTGGGGGGTGACAATCAGCCCCAGCATTTT. The chain combines TRBV5-1 with TRBJ1-5; no reliable D call. Germline V gene lookup returns CDR1 SGHRS and CDR2 YFSETQ. Trimming pared 0 bases from V and 3 bases from J, leaving 7 bases between. The CDR3 runs to 14 residues.